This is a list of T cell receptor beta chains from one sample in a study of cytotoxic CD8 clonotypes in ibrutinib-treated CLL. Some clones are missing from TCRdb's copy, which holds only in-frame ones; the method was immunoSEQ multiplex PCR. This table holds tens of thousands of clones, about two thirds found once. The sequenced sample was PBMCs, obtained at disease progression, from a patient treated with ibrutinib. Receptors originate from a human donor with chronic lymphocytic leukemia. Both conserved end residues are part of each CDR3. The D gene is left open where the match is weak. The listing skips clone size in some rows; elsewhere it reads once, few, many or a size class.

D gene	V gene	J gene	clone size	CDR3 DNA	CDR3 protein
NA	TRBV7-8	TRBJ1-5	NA	TGTGCCAGCAGCCTCAATAGCAATCAGCCCCAGCATTTT	CASSLNSNQPQHF
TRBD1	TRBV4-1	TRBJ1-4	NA	TGCGCCAGCAGCCTCCAACAGGGGGCAGGTGAAAAACTGTTTTTT	CASSLQQGAGEKLFF
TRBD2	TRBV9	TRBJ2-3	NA	TGTGCCAGCAGTGGAACACTAGCGACCGCCACAGATACGCAGTATTTT	CASSGTLATATDTQYF
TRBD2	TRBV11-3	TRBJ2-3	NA	TGTGCCAGCAGCCCAGGGGTACTAGCGGGGGCGATCACAGATACGCAGTATTTT	CASSPGVLAGAITDTQYF
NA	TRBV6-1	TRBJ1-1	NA	TGTGCCAGCAGTGAACGGGGGGGCAAGGCTTTCTTT	CASSERGGKAFF
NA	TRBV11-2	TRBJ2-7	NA	TGTGCCAGCAGCTTAGTTGGCAGCTCCTACGAGCAGTACTTC	CASSLVGSSYEQYF
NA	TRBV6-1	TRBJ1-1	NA	TGTGCCAGCAGCACATCCAGAGGTTTCGTCACTGAAGCTTTCTTT	CASSTSRGFVTEAFF
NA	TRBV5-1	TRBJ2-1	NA	TGCGCCAGCAGCTTGTCCCAAGGTGGTTGGGGTGAGCAGTTCTTC	CASSLSQGGWGEQFF
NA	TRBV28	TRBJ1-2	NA	TGTGCCAGCACCCCTCAGGGGAGGGATGGCTACACCTTC	CASTPQGRDGYTF
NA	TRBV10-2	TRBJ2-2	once	TGCGCCAGCAGGCGGCAGGTAGATTCCACCGGGGAGCTGTTTTTT	CASRRQVDSTGELFF
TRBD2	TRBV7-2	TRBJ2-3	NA	TGTGCCAGCAGCTTAACTAGCGGGGGCCGGGCAGATACGCAGTATTTT	CASSLTSGGRADTQYF
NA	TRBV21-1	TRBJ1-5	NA	TGTGCCAGCAGCTATGATAAGGGAGCTTGCAATCAGCCCCAGCATTTT	CASSYDKGACNQPQHF
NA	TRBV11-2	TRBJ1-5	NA	TGTGCCAGCAGCTTACAGGGCGGCACCAATCAGCCCCAGCATTTT	CASSLQGGTNQPQHF
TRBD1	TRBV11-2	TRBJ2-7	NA	TGTGCCAGCAGCTTAGTGGGACAGGCGAGCTCCTACGAGCAGTACTTC	CASSLVGQASSYEQYF
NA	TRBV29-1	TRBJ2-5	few	TGCAGCGTTGAAGATCCGGGCAGGGAGACCCAGTACTTC	CSVEDPGRETQYF
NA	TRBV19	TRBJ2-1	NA	TGTGCCAGTAGTATAGGGGCCCTAGGCAGCTCCTACAATGAGCAGTTCTTC	CASSIGALGSSYNEQFF
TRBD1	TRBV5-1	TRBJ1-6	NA	TGCGCCAGCAGCTTGGAGGGGGCAGGGGGCGCGGGATCACCCCTCCACTTT	CASSLEGAGGAGSPLHF
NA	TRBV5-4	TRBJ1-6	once	TGTGCCAGCAGCTTGTTCTTCGGGGGATCCTATAATTCACCCCTCCACTTT	CASSLFFGGSYNSPLHF
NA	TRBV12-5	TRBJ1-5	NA	TGTGCTAGTGGTTTGGGGGGGGATCAGCCCCAGCATTTT	CASGLGGDQPQHF
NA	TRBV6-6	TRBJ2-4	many	TGTGCCAGCACCGTCAGGAACATTCAGTACTTC	CASTVRNIQYF
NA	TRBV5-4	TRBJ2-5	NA	TGTGCCAGCCGCCTGAGGCCCCAAGAGACCCAGTACTTC	CASRLRPQETQYF
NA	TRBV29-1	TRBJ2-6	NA	TGCAGCGTTGAAAAAGGAGGGCCCGGGGCCAACGTCCTGACTTTC	CSVEKGGPGANVLTF
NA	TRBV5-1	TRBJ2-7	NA	TGCGCCAGCAGCTTGTCAGGGCGCTACGAGCAGTACTTC	CASSLSGRYEQYF
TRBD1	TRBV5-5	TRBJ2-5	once	TGTGCCAGCAGCCGGGACAGGGGCCAAGAGACCCAGTACTTC	CASSRDRGQETQYF
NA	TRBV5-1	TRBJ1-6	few	TGCGCCAGCAGCTTGGATGGGGGAGGCAATTCACCCCTCCACTTT	CASSLDGGGNSPLHF
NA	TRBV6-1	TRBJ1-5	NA	TGTGCCAGCAGGGCGACAGGCAGCAATCAGCCCCAGCATTTT	CASRATGSNQPQHF
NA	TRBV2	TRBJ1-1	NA	TGTGCCAGCACCGAGCAAGGACCGTCCCAGTCGGCTTTCTTT	CASTEQGPSQSAFF
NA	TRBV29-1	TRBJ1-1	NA	TGCAGCGTGGCCGACAGCCCCGAAGCTTTCTTT	CSVADSPEAFF
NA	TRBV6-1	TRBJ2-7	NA	TGTGCCAGCAGGCGCTCCTACGAGCAGTACTTC	CASRRSYEQYF
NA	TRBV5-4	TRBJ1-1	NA	TGTGCCAGCAGCTTTGGGGGGGAGACTGAAGCTTTCTTT	CASSFGGETEAFF
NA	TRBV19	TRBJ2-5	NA	TGTGCCAGTAGAAACGGCGAGACCCAGTACTTC	CASRNGETQYF
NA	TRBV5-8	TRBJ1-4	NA	TGTGCCAGCAGCTTGTCAGGGGAGGGTGAAAAACTGTTTTTT	CASSLSGEGEKLFF
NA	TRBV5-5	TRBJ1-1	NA	TGTGCCAGCAGCTTTTCGGACATCGGTGCTTTCTTT	CASSFSDIGAFF
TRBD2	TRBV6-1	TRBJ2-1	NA	TGTGCCAGCAGTGCCAGCGGGGTATTCGGTGAGCAGTTCTTC	CASSASGVFGEQFF
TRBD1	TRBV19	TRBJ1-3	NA	TGTGCCAGTAGTATCACTGGGACAGAAGGAAACACCATATATTTT	CASSITGTEGNTIYF
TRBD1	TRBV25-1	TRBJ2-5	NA	TGTGCCAGCACCAGGACAGGGGAAGAGACCCAGTACTTC	CASTRTGEETQYF
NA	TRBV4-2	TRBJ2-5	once	TGTGCCAGCAGCCAAGAGGGGGGGCGGGAGACCCAGTACTTC	CASSQEGGRETQYF
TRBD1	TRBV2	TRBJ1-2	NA	TGTGCCAGCAGTACGGGACAGGACTATGGCTACACCTTC	CASSTGQDYGYTF
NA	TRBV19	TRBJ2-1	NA	TGTGCCAGTAGTATAGTTCTGGGCTCCTACAATGAGCAGTTCTTC	CASSIVLGSYNEQFF
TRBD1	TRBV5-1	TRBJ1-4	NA	TGCGCCAGCAGCCCAGGACAGGGGGGAACAACTAATGAAAAACTGTTTTTT	CASSPGQGGTTNEKLFF
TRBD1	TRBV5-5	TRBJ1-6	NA	TGTGCCAGCAGCCGCATGGGACAGGCCTTTAACCCCCTCCACTTT	CASSRMGQAFNPLHF
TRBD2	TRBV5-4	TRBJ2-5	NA	TGTGCCAGCAGCTCAGCGGGGGGGTACCAAGAGACCCAGTACTTC	CASSSAGGYQETQYF
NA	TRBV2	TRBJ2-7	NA	TGTGCCAGCAGTGAATGGCGGGGTTACGAGCAGTACTTC	CASSEWRGYEQYF
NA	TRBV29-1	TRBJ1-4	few	TGCAGCGTCCGGCCTAATGAAAAACTGTTTTTT	CSVRPNEKLFF
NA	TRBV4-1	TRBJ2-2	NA	TGCGCCAGCAGCCAAGTAGCCGGGGAGCTGTTTTTT	CASSQVAGELFF
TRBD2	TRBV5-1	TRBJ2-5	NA	TGCGCCAGCAGACTAGCGGGGGAGTGGGAGACCCAGTACTTC	CASRLAGEWETQYF
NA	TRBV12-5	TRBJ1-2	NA	TGTGCTAGTGGCCTTACAGGGTCGGCTGGCTACACCTTC	CASGLTGSAGYTF
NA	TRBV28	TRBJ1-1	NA	TGTGCCAGCAGTCCTCCGACTTCGAACACTGAAGCTTTCTTT	CASSPPTSNTEAFF
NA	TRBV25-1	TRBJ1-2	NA	TGTGCCAGCAGTGGCGGGTGGAACTATGGCTACACCTTC	CASSGGWNYGYTF
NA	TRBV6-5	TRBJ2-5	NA	TGTGCCAGTGGGGACAACATCCAAGAGACCCAGTACTTC	CASGDNIQETQYF
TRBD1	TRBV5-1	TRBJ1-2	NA	TGCGCCAGCAGCTCCGCGTTGGGACAGGGCTATGGCTACACCTTC	CASSSALGQGYGYTF
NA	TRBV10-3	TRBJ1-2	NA	TGTGCCAGCAGTCAAGGGGTCTATGGCTACACCTTC	CASSQGVYGYTF
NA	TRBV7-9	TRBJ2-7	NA	TGTGCCAGCAGCTTAGGGAACTCCTACGAGCAGTACTTC	CASSLGNSYEQYF
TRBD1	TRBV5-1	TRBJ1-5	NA	TGCGCCAGCAGCTTGGCAGGGGGTAGGAATCAGCCCCAGCATTTT	CASSLAGGRNQPQHF
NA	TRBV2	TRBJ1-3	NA	TGTGCCAGCAGACCTGACAGGTTGGGAAACACCATATATTTT	CASRPDRLGNTIYF
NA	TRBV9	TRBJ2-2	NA	TGTGCCAGCGGGATGGTGGGCGGGGAGCTGTTTTTT	CASGMVGGELFF
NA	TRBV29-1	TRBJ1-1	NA	TGCAGCGTTAAGGCACAGGAGAACACTGAAGCTTTCTTT	CSVKAQENTEAFF